Listed here are 15 T cell receptor beta chains from one sample, sequenced in a study of Ad26.COV2.S vaccination and SARS-CoV-2 variants. Regarding treatment: 19 received Ad26.COV2.S at low or high dose, single or two shots; five or six received placebo; per-sample allocation not given. The samples date from day 63 after the first vaccine or placebo injection. Method: immunoSEQ multiplex PCR; TCRdb's copy keeps in-frame clones and lacks some. The sample consists of hundreds of thousands of clones, 83% of them appearing once. The specimen was peripheral blood, collected in a trial of Ad26.COV2.S vaccine versus placebo. These receptors were obtained from a person aged 18-60 years who received the Ad26.COV2.S COVID-19 vaccine or a placebo.

This clone was seen just once. J is TRBJ2-2 and V is TRBV11-3, with D perhaps matching TRBD1 (6 bases). V dropped 4 bases and J dropped 4 bases, with 16 bases sitting between them. CDR1 is SGHNT, CDR2 YENEEA, per germline. This CDR3 region has 16 residues. The CDR3 DNA reads TGTGCCAGCAGCTCTTCAGGCCAGGGGTTCACCGGGGAGCTGTTTTTT. Its protein is CASSSSGQGFTGELFF.

In this sample, this clone turned up once. The chain joins TRBV7-6 to TRBJ2-7; 10 nucleotides align to TRBD1. CDR1 is SGHVS, CDR2 FNYEAQ, per germline. This CDR3 comprises 14 residues. The V segment lost 5 bases and the J segment 4 bases; nucleotides outside the gene matches: 5. CDR3 in DNA: TGTGCCAGCAGCCCTGGGACAGGGGCTTACGAGCAGTACTTC. Protein: CASSPGTGAYEQYF. Using reference TRBV7-6 and TRBJ2-7 for the parts outside the CDR3, the full variable domain is GAGVSQSPRYKVTKRGQDVALRCDPISGHVSLYWYRQALGQGPEFLTYFNYEAQQDKSGLPNDRFSAERPEGSISTLTIQRTEQRDSAMYRCASSPGTGAYEQYFGPGTRLTVT.

The chain carries TRBV7-9 and TRBJ2-7; 14 bases fit TRBD2. V shed 4 bases, J shed 0 bases, and the junction held 8 bases outside the gene matches. Germline V gene lookup returns CDR1 SEHNR and CDR2 FQNEAQ (reference sequence). This CDR3 is built from 18 residues. The chain's CDR3 is CASSYWEGTSGSSYEQYF. The CDR3, as DNA: TGTGCCAGCAGCTACTGGGAGGGGACTAGCGGGAGCTCCTACGAGCAGTACTTC.

The chain recombines TRBV5-1 with TRBJ1-1; the D is unclear. V was shortened by 6 bases and J by 1 base, with 16 bases between the two germline ends. From germline, CDR1 is SGHRS and CDR2 YFSETQ. The CDR3 has 15 amino acids. DNA of the CDR3: TGCGCCAGCAAGGAGTTTATGTTAAAGAACACTGAAGCTTTCTTT. Residues: CASKEFMLKNTEAFF. The variable domain in full, completed from reference TRBV5-1 and TRBJ1-1, reads KAGVTQTPRYLIKTRGQQVTLSCSPISGHRSVSWYQQTPGQGLQFLFEYFSETQRNKGNFPGRFSGRQFSNSRSEMNVSTLELGDSALYLCASKEFMLKNTEAFFGQGTRLTVV.

The gene calls are TRBV29-1 and TRBJ2-5; 8 nucleotides align to TRBD1. Losses at the gene ends were 4 bases for V and 5 bases for J; bases not matched to a gene: 9. Germline V gene data show CDR1 as SQVTM and CDR2 as ANQGSEA. This CDR3 has 14 residues. DNA of the CDR3: TGCAGCGTTGCCCGACAGGGGTTGGAGGAGACCCAGTACTTC. Translation: CSVARQGLEETQYF.

This sequence joins TRBV4-1 and TRBJ1-1; unclear D gene. V was shortened by 2 bases and J by 0 bases, with 10 bases between the two germline ends. Germline assignment: CDR1 MGHRA and CDR2 YSYEKL. The CDR3 runs 15 residues. The CDR3 reads CASSQLAGMNTEAFF. As DNA, the CDR3 is TGCGCCAGCAGCCAACTTGCGGGAATGAACACTGAAGCTTTCTTT.

The J gene is TRBJ1-1, the V gene TRBV7-9; D uncertain. Germline V gives CDR1 SEHNR, CDR2 FQNEAQ (reference sequence). V was shortened by 5 bases and J by 3 bases, with 16 bases between the two germline ends. The length of the CDR3 is 15 residues. In DNA, the CDR3 is TGTGCCAGCAGCGCCATGACATCTAAGTACACTGAAGCTTTCTTT. Amino acid sequence: CASSAMTSKYTEAFF.

This chain connects TRBV2 to TRBJ1-3, with a weak D call TRBD1 (5 bases). Deletions cut 8 bases from V and 0 bases from J, with 17 bases between. Germline-derived CDR1 and CDR2 are SNHLY and FYNNEI. The CDR3 has 16 amino acids. The CDR3 here is CASGRQPAISGNTIYF. The CDR3 nucleotides read TGTGCCAGCGGTAGACAGCCTGCTATCTCTGGAAACACCATATATTTT.

This chain uses TRBV5-1 with TRBJ1-4; 7 nucleotides agree with TRBD1. CDR3 length: 16 residues. Germline values: CDR1 SGHRS, CDR2 YFSETQ. The trim removed 6 bases at V and 7 bases at J, leaving 15 bases unmatched. The CDR3 DNA is TGCGCCAGCACCCGTACAGGGGACGGAATCGGTGAAAAACTGTTTTTT. Encoded protein: CASTRTGDGIGEKLFF.

The chain couples TRBV2 to TRBJ2-1; maybe TRBD1 (6 bases). The CDR3 loop spans 15 amino acids. The germline V gene encodes CDR1 SNHLY and CDR2 FYNNEI. Trimming removed 6 bases from V and 4 bases from J, with 16 bases in between. The CDR3, as DNA: TGTGCCAGCAGGGCAGAGACAGGAATATACAATGAGCAGTTCTTC. It is translated as CASRAETGIYNEQFF.

The chain joins TRBV12-5 to TRBJ2-2; no clear D. Trimming left V 8 bases short and J 5 bases short, with 12 bases between. This CDR3 has 13 amino acids. Per germline, CDR1 LGHNT and CDR2 FRNRAP. The CDR3 region has the DNA TGTGCTAGTCAAGGGTGGCGGACCGGGGAGCTGTTTTTT. Translation: CASQGWRTGELFF.

The count of this clone is one. This chain uses TRBV5-4 with TRBJ2-2; 10 nucleotides align to TRBD2. The J segment lost 5 bases and the V segment lost 5 bases, leaving 21 bases of the junction unmatched. Germline-derived CDR1 and CDR2 are SGHNT and YYREEE (reference sequence). The CDR3 contains 20 residues. The CDR3 is CASSFPGVTTLAGVTGELFF. As DNA, the CDR3 is TGTGCCAGCAGTTTCCCCGGGGTGACTACGCTAGCGGGGGTTACCGGGGAGCTGTTTTTT.

This rearrangement joins TRBV4-2 to TRBJ2-5; D is perhaps TRBD2 (5 bases). CDR3 length: 17 residues. The V gene lost 2 bases and the J gene lost 4 bases, with 20 bases spanning the gap. Germline V gene sequence: CDR1 LGHNA, CDR2 YNFKEQ. CDR3 loop: CASSQSQSPGSGETQYF. The CDR3 region has the DNA TGTGCCAGCAGCCAATCCCAATCCCCGGGATCAGGAGAGACCCAGTACTTC.

This chain joins TRBV6-5 and TRBJ1-6; D is unclear. The CDR3 is 14 amino acids. Germline loops: CDR1 MNHEY, CDR2 SVGAGI. V was pared by 7 bases and J by 13 bases, with 20 bases between. The DNA of the CDR3 is TGTGCCAGCACCTACGAGTCCAAGGAGTCGCCCCTCCACTTT. This translates into CASTYESKESPLHF.

The CDR3, as DNA: TGTGCCAGCAGCTTGGATTCGGTCGGGGCGGAGCAGTTCTTC. It translates to CASSLDSVGAEQFF. The genes are TRBV7-9 and TRBJ2-1, with D perhaps being TRBD1 or TRBD2 (5 bases each). The CDR3 contains 14 residues. From germline, CDR1 is SEHNR and CDR2 FQNEAQ (reference sequence). The V gene lost 3 bases and the J gene lost 10 bases, with 16 bases spanning the gap.